A single sample gave rise to the 25 T cell receptor beta chains below, sequenced in a study of cytomegalovirus exposure and HLA in healthy donors (TCRdb year 2017). Libraries were constructed by the immunoSEQ multiplex PCR assay. For the multiplex PCR, a mixture combining 60 forward primers for TCR Vbeta segments and 13 reverse primers for TCR Jbeta segments was used. In TCRdb, the immuneACCESS table is reduced to in-frame sequences with V and J assigned. These tables do not hold every clone; where another copy was compared, an unresolved V gene accounts for under half, and the others remain unexplained. This sample has approximately 170,000 clones in its table, and roughly 84% of those were observed once. Approximately 1.5% of the sample goes to the ten largest clones. The sequencing input was PBMCs. The receptors were gathered from a male donor in good health and CMV-seronegative.

This clone has a single count. The chain couples TRBV19 to TRBJ2-5, with 10 bases fitting TRBD2. The trim removed 5 bases at V and 7 bases at J, leaving 7 bases unmatched. Germline V gene lookup returns CDR1 LNHDA and CDR2 SQIVND (reference sequence). The CDR3 totals 14 residues. The CDR3 DNA reads TGTGCCAGTAGTGCCTCTAGCGGGGGAATGACCCAGTACTTC. This gives the protein CASSASSGGMTQYF.

The chain joins TRBV29-1 to TRBJ2-6; TRBD2 agrees at 10 bases. Trimming took 6 bases from V and 0 from J; bases not matched to a gene: 5. CDR1 is SQVTM and CDR2 is ANQGSEA in the germline V gene. CDR3 length: 16 residues. The CDR3, as DNA: TGCAGCGTAGTGACTAGCGGGTCCTCTGGGGCCAACGTCCTGACTTTC. Its translation: CSVVTSGSSGANVLTF.

The table lists this clone with a count of one. V gene TRBV5-1 combines with J gene TRBJ2-3, with D unclear. CDR1 and CDR2 (germline): SGHRS, YFSETQ. This CDR3 has 15 amino acids. Trimming took off 0 bases at V and 1 base at J, with 9 bases between the two ends. CDR3 DNA: TGCGCCAGCAGCTTGGCGGGTCCTGGCACAGATACGCAGTATTTT. Its protein is CASSLAGPGTDTQYF.

The chain is built from TRBV7-2 and TRBJ1-1; D is perhaps TRBD1 (5 bases). The CDR3 runs to 13 residues. Germline CDR1 SGHTA, CDR2 FQGNSA. V was pared by 6 bases and J by 10 bases, with 18 bases between. This CDR3 is CASSSRGVPGAFF. DNA for the CDR3: TGTGCCAGCAGTTCCCGGGGGGTTCCAGGAGCTTTCTTT. Supplemented by reference TRBV7-2 and TRBJ1-1, the full variable domain reads GAGVSQSPSNKVTEKGKDVELRCDPISGHTALYWYRQSLGQGLEFLIYFQGNSAPDKSGLPSDRFSAERTGGSVSTLTIQRTQQEDSAVYLCASSSRGVPGAFFGQGTRLTVV.

The rearrangement links TRBV10-3 to TRBJ2-3; D perhaps matches TRBD1 (5 bases). Trimming left V 3 bases short and J 0 bases short, with 13 bases between. From germline, CDR1 is ENHRY and CDR2 SYGVKD. The CDR3 sequence is 16 residues long. CDR3 in amino acids: CAISDPDTPSTDTQYF. As DNA, the CDR3 is TGTGCCATCAGTGACCCGGACACACCTAGCACAGATACGCAGTATTTT.

The rearrangement uses TRBV28 and TRBJ2-2, with D perhaps matching TRBD1 (6 bases). The germline V gene encodes CDR1 MDHEN and CDR2 SYDVKM. V gave up 6 bases and J gave up 1 base, with 6 bases separating them. The CDR3 length is 13 residues. In DNA, the CDR3 is TGTGCCAGCAGGGGACAGAACACCGGGGAGCTGTTTTTT. The encoded protein is CASRGQNTGELFF.

Only one count was recorded for this clone. The V call is TRBV2, the J call TRBJ2-7; a weak D match, TRBD1 (6 bases). CDR1 is SNHLY, CDR2 FYNNEI, per germline. The CDR3 totals 13 residues. V gave up 11 bases and J gave up 3 bases, with 17 bases separating them. Here the CDR3 reads CAGRDIGNYEQYF. The CDR3 bases are TGTGCCGGCCGGGACATCGGCAACTACGAGCAGTACTTC. Complete variable domain (other parts from reference TRBV2 and TRBJ2-7): EPEVTQTPSHQVTQMGQEVILRCVPISNHLYFYWYRQILGQKVEFLVSFYNNEISEKSEIFDDQFSVERPDGSNFTLKIRSTKLEDSAMYFCAGRDIGNYEQYFGPGTRLTVT.

The V and J genes are TRBV30 and TRBJ1-2; 10 bases match TRBD1. The germline gives CDR1 GTSNPN, CDR2 SVGIG (reference sequence). V shed 3 bases, J shed 4 bases, and the junction held 5 bases outside the gene matches. CDR3 length equals 14 residues. CDR3 loop: CAWRGTGDGYGYTF. CDR3 sequence (DNA): TGTGCCTGGAGAGGGACAGGGGATGGCTATGGCTACACCTTC.

The genes are TRBV9 and TRBJ1-2; TRBD1 aligns across 9 bases. Trimming cost V 0 bases and J 11 bases; bases outside gene matches: 11. The CDR3 length is 15 residues. Germline V gene data show CDR1 as SGDLS and CDR2 as YYNGEE. The CDR3 nucleotides read TGTGCCAGCAGCGTAGAGGGACAGGGCGATTTAGGTTACACCTTC. Translating gives CASSVEGQGDLGYTF.

The chain recombines TRBV4-1 with TRBJ1-5; 8 nucleotides align to TRBD1. Losses at the gene ends were 0 bases for V and 4 bases for J; bases not matched to a gene: 8. Germline values: CDR1 MGHRA, CDR2 YSYEKL. The CDR3 contains 17 residues. The CDR3 loop reads CASSQDFGTGVNQPQHF. The CDR3 DNA follows: TGCGCCAGCAGCCAAGATTTCGGGACAGGTGTAAATCAGCCCCAGCATTTT.

V gene TRBV6-1 combines with J gene TRBJ1-1; D possibly corresponds to TRBD1 (6 bases). CDR1 is MNHNS and CDR2 is SASEGT in the germline V gene. V was cut by 6 bases and J by 6 bases, with 14 bases left in between. The CDR3 covers 13 residues. CDR3 region: CASRNVQGSEAFF. CDR3 sequence (DNA): TGTGCCAGCAGGAACGTACAGGGTTCTGAAGCTTTCTTT.

The chain has TRBV27 and TRBJ2-7; D is possibly TRBD1 (5 bases). The V end lost 2 bases, the J end lost 4 bases, and 9 bases lay between the germline ends. The germline CDR1 and CDR2 sequences are MNHEY and SMNVEV (reference sequence). This CDR3 is built from 13 residues. Written as DNA, the CDR3 is TGTGCCAGCAGTTTAATGGCAGGGTACGAGCAGTACTTC. Translating gives CASSLMAGYEQYF.

This rearrangement joins TRBV25-1 to TRBJ2-7, with D possibly matching TRBD2 (6 bases). The CDR3 extends over 13 amino acids. Trimming cost V 4 bases and J 3 bases, with 10 bases left between them. Per germline, CDR1 MGHDK and CDR2 SYGVNS. The CDR3 nucleotides are TGTGCCAGCAGTGTTTTGGGGGGCTACGAGCAGTACTTC. Translation: CASSVLGGYEQYF.

The J gene is TRBJ2-5, the V gene TRBV7-2, with a weak D call TRBD2 (5 bases). The CDR3 covers 15 residues. Trimming stripped 2 bases from V and 5 bases from J, with 15 bases between. Germline loops: CDR1 SGHTA, CDR2 FQGNSA. CDR3 loop: CASSLSRGSRETQYF. The CDR3 DNA sequence: TGTGCCAGCAGCTTATCTCGGGGTTCTCGGGAGACCCAGTACTTC.

The gene calls are TRBV7-9 and TRBJ2-3, with D possibly being TRBD2 (6 bases). CDR1 and CDR2 (germline): SEHNR, FQNEAQ (reference sequence). The CDR3 totals 13 residues. V was pared by 5 bases and J by 3 bases, with 9 bases between. The CDR3 DNA sequence: TGTGCCAGCAGCAGGGGAGGAACAGATACGCAGTATTTT. Translated: CASSRGGTDTQYF. Filled out from reference TRBV7-9 and TRBJ2-3, the complete variable domain reads DTGVSQNPRHKITKRGQNVTFRCDPISEHNRLYWYRQTLGQGPEFLTYFQNEAQLEKSRLLSDRFSAERPKGSFSTLEIQRTEQGDSAMYLCASSRGGTDTQYFGPGTRLTVL.

The V call is TRBV6-6, the J call TRBJ1-5, with D tentatively TRBD1 (5 bases). Germline CDR1 and CDR2: MNHNY and SVGAGI (reference sequence). CDR3 length: 13 amino acids. V lost 4 bases to trimming and J lost 5 bases, with 9 bases between them. As DNA, the CDR3 is TGTGCCAGCAGTTTGAAAGGGGATCAGCCCCAGCATTTT. It is translated as CASSLKGDQPQHF.

The V gene is TRBV4-2, the J gene TRBJ1-4; a possible D gene is TRBD1 (5 bases). CDR3 length equals 17 residues. Germline-derived CDR1 and CDR2 are LGHNA and YNFKEQ. V was cut by 1 base and J by 4 bases, with 16 bases left in between. DNA for the CDR3: TGTGCCAGCAGCCAAGGAAGGGGCAGGGCTAATAATGAAAAACTGTTTTTT. Its protein product is CASSQGRGRANNEKLFF.

The genes are TRBV7-9 and TRBJ2-7, with TRBD1 as a possible D gene (5 bases). Trimming left V 3 bases short and J 4 bases short, with 10 bases between. Germline CDR1 and CDR2: SEHNR and FQNEAQ (reference sequence). CDR3 length equals 13 residues. CDR3 region: CASSFQGKYEQYF. The CDR3 nucleotides are TGTGCCAGCAGCTTCCAGGGCAAGTACGAGCAGTACTTC.

This clone was seen a single time. At one end the junction does not follow the germline gene, possibly because of a read error. The rearrangement joins TRBV7-9 to TRBJ2-1; 8 positions match TRBD2. There are 19 residues in the CDR3. CDR1 SEHNR and CDR2 FQNEAQ come from the germline V gene (reference sequence). The CDR3 nucleotides are TGTTCCAGCAGCGGGACTAGTGGCCCGGACTGGGGCTCCTACAATGAGCAGTTCTTC. Protein: CSSSGTSGPDWGSYNEQFF.

The rearrangement links TRBV2 to TRBJ1-5; D gene unclear. CDR3 length equals 14 residues. Looked up from germline, CDR1 is SNHLY and CDR2 is FYNNEI. Between the trimmed V and J ends, which lost 2 bases and 0 bases, there was a span of 5 bases. In nucleotides, the CDR3 is TGTGCCAGCAGTGAACAGTATAGCAATCAGCCCCAGCATTTT. This gives the protein CASSEQYSNQPQHF.

The chain combines TRBV5-4 with TRBJ2-7, with 11 bases aligning to TRBD2. The CDR3 consists of 15 residues. V shed 5 bases, J shed 7 bases, and the junction held 11 bases outside the gene matches. The germline gives CDR1 SGHNT, CDR2 YYREEE (reference sequence). The CDR3: CASSPTSGGLGEQYF. As DNA, the CDR3 is TGTGCCAGCAGTCCAACTAGCGGGGGCCTGGGGGAGCAGTACTTC. Looking up the rest from reference TRBV5-4 and TRBJ2-7 gives the full variable domain: ETGVTQSPTHLIKTRGQQVTLRCSSQSGHNTVSWYQQALGQGPQFIFQYYREEENGRGNFPPRFSGLQFPNYSSELNVNALELDDSALYLCASSPTSGGLGEQYFGPGTRLTVT.

The rearrangement links TRBV11-3 to TRBJ2-2; TRBD2 might be the D (7 bases). CDR3 length: 16 amino acids. Deletions cut 3 bases from V and 1 base from J, with 12 bases between. CDR1 and CDR2 from the germline V gene are SGHNT and YENEEA. The CDR3 coding sequence is TGTGCCAGCAGCTTTGGGGGGGCAAGGAACACCGGGGAGCTGTTTTTT. This translates into CASSFGGARNTGELFF.

This clone was found a few times. The genes are TRBV9 and TRBJ2-2; D might be TRBD2 (7 bases). The CDR3 extends over 15 amino acids. Trimming took 4 bases from V and 3 from J, leaving 13 bases between them. Germline CDR1 is SGDLS and CDR2 is YYNGEE. The CDR3 reads CASSPVGGHTGELFF. CDR3 in DNA: TGTGCCAGCAGCCCCGTGGGGGGGCACACCGGGGAGCTGTTTTTT.

The CDR3, as DNA: TGCAGTGCTAGTCACAGGGATGGCTACACCTTC. It is translated as CSASHRDGYTF. The genes are TRBV20-1 and TRBJ1-2, with D tentatively TRBD1 (6 bases). Germline V gene lookup returns CDR1 DFQATT and CDR2 SNEGSKA (reference sequence). Deletions cut 3 bases from V and 6 bases from J, with 8 bases between. The CDR3 totals 11 residues.

The rearrangement links TRBV5-1 to TRBJ1-6, with D perhaps TRBD1 (6 bases). Trimming took off 0 bases at V and 9 bases at J, with 16 bases between the two ends. Germline lookup yields CDR1 SGHRS and CDR2 YFSETQ. This CDR3 is built from 16 residues. The CDR3 DNA is TGCGCCAGCAGCTTGGGTTTGCTGCAGGGGATTTCACCCCTCCACTTT. This sequence encodes CASSLGLLQGISPLHF.